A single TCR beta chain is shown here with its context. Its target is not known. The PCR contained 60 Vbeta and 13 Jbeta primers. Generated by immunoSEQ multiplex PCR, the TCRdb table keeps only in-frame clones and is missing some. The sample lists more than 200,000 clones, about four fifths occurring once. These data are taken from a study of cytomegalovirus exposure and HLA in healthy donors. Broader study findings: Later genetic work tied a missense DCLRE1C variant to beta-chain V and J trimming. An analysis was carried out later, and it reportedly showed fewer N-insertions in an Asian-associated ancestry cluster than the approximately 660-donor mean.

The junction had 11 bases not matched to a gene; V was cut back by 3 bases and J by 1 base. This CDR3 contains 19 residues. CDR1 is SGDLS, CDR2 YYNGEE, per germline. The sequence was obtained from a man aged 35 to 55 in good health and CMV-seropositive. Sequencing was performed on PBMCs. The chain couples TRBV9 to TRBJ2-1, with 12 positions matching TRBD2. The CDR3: CASSAGLAGRAGSYNEQFF. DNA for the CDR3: TGTGCCAGCAGCGCAGGACTAGCGGGAAGGGCTGGGTCCTACAATGAGCAGTTCTTC. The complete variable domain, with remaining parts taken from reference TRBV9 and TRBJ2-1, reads DSGVTQTPKHLITATGQRVTLRCSPRSGDLSVYWYQQSLDQGLQFLIQYYNGEERAKGNILERFSAQQFPDLHSELNLSSLELGDSALYFCASSAGLAGRAGSYNEQFFGPGTRLTVL.